The clone carrying this T cell receptor beta chain was seen just once. As yet, its antigen is unknown. The record originates from a study of T-cell memory formation after mild COVID-19. Researchers used 5'RACE with constant-segment primers to make TCR alpha and TCR beta cDNA libraries that carry sample barcodes and UMIs. TCRdb called the 5' RACE reads again in MiXCR, with one record for every CDR3 protein. The data contain about 390,000 distinct CDR3 sequences, 20% to 25% of them singletons. Findings of the study overall: Contracting CD4+ clones were located mainly in CM and EM, and CD8+ clones in EMRA.

This CDR3 spans 15 amino acids. J was trimmed by 7 bases and V by 5 bases; bases with no gene match: 10. Per germline, CDR1 SGHTA and CDR2 FQGTGA. This sequence originates from an adult woman who had mild COVID-19 (a few samples of this study predate the infection). Cell type and time point are not known. V and J are TRBV7-3 and TRBJ2-1; TRBD2 matches 8 bases. Sequencing was done on a sample of PBMCs or a T cell subset sorted from them (not recorded which). CDR3 bases: TGTGCCAGCAGCCCTCAGCTAGCGGGTCCGAATGAGCAGTTCTTC. It is translated as CASSPQLAGPNEQFF.